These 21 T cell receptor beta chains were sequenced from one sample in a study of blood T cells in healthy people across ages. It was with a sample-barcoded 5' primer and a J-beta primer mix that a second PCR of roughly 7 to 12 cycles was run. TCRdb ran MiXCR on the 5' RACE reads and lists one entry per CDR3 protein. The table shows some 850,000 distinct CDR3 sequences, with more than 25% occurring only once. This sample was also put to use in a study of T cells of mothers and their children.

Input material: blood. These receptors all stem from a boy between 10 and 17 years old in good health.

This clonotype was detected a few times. This CDR3 is CASRFAGGIETQYF. In DNA form, the CDR3 reads TGTGCCAGCAGATTCGCGGGGGGAATCGAGACCCAGTACTTC. The chain carries TRBV12-3 or TRBV12-4 and TRBJ2-5; 8 nucleotides agree with TRBD2. J gave up 5 bases and V 6 bases, and 8 bases lay outside the gene matches. This CDR3 comprises 14 residues.

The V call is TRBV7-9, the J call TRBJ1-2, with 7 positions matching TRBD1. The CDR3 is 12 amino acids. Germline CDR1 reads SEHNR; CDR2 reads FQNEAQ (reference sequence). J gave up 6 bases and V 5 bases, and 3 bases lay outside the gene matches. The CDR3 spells CASSGTVDGYTF. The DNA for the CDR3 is TGTGCCAGCAGCGGGACAGTTGATGGCTACACCTTC.

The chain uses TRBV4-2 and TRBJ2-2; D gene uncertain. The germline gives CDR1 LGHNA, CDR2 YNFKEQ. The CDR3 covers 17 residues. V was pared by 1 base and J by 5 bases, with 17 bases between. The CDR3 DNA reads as TGTGCCAGCAGCCAAGCTCTTGGGCAGATAACAACCGGGGAGCTGTTTTTT. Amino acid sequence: CASSQALGQITTGELFF.

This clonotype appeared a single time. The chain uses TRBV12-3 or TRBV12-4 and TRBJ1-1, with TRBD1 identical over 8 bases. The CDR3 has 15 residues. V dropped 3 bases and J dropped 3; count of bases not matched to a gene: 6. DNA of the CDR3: TGTGCCAGCAGTTTTAGGGGGACAGGTTACACTGAAGCTTTCTTT. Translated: CASSFRGTGYTEAFF.

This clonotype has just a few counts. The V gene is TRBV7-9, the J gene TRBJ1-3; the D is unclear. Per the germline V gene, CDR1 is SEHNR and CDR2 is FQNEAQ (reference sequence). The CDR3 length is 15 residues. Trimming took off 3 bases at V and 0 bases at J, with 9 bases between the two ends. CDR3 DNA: TGTGCCAGCAGCTTTGGAGTCGACTCTGGAAACACCATATATTTT. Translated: CASSFGVDSGNTIYF.

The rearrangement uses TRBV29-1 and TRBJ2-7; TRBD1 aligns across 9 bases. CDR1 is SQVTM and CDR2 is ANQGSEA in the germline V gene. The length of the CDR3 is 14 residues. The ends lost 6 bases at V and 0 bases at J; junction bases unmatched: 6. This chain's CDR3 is CSVTRDRVSYEQYF. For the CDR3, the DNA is TGCAGCGTAACCCGGGACAGGGTCTCCTACGAGCAGTACTTC.

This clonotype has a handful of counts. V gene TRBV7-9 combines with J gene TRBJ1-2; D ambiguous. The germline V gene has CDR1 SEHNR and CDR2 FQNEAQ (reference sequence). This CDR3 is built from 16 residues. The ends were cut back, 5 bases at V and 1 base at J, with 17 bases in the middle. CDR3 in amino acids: CASSPGGQADNYGYTF. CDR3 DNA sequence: TGTGCCAGCAGCCCAGGCGGCCAGGCCGATAACTATGGCTACACCTTC. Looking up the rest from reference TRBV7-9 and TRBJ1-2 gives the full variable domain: DTGVSQNPRHKITKRGQNVTFRCDPISEHNRLYWYRQTLGQGPEFLTYFQNEAQLEKSRLLSDRFSAERPKGSFSTLEIQRTEQGDSAMYLCASSPGGQADNYGYTFGSGTRLTVV.

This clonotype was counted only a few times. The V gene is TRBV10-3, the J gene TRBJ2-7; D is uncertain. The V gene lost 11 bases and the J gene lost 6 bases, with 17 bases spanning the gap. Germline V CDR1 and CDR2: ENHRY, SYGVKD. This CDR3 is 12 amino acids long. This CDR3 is CAVSSNMGEQYF. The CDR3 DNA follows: TGTGCCGTCTCTAGTAACATGGGCGAGCAGTACTTC.

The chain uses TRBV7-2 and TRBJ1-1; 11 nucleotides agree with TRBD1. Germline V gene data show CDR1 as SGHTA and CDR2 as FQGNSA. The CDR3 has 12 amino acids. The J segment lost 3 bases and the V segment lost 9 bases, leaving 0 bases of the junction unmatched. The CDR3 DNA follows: TGTGCCAGGGACAGGGGGCACACTGAAGCTTTCTTT. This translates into CARDRGHTEAFF. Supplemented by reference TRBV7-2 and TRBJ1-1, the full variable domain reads GAGVSQSPSNKVTEKGKDVELRCDPISGHTALYWYRQSLGQGLEFLIYFQGNSAPDKSGLPSDRFSAERTGGSVSTLTIQRTQQEDSAVYLCARDRGHTEAFFGQGTRLTVV.

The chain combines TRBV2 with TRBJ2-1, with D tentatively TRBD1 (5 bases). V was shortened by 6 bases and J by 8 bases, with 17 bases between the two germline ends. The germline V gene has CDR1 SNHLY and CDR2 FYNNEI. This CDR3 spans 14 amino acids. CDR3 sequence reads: CASRGQKPRDEQFF. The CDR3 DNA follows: TGTGCCAGCAGGGGGCAAAAGCCCCGGGATGAGCAGTTCTTC.

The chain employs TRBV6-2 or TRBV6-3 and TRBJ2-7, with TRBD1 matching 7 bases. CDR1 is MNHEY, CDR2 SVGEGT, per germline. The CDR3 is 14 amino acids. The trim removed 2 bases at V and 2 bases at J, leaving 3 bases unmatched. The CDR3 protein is CASSYDQGAYEQYF. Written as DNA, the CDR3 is TGTGCCAGCAGTTACGACCAGGGGGCCTACGAGCAGTACTTC.

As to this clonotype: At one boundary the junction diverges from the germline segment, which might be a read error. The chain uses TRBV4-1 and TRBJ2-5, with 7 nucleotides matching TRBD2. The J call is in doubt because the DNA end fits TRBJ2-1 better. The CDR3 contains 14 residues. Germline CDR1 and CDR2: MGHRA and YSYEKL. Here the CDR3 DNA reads TGCGCCAGCAGCCCCAGCGGGGTTGGCAATGGGCAGTTCTTC. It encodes CASSPSGVGNGQFF.

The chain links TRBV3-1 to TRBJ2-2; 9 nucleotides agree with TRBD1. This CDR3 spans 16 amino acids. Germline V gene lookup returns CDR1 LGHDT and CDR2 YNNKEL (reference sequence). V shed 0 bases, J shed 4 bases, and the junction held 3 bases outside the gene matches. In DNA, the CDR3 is TGTGCCAGCAGCCAAGATGGGACAGGGCCCACCGGGGAGCTGTTTTTT. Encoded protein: CASSQDGTGPTGELFF.

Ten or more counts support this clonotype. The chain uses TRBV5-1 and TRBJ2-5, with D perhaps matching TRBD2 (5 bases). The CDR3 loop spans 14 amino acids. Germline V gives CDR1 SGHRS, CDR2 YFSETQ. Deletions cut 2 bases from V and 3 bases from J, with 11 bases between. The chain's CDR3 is CASSLASGEETQYF. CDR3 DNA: TGCGCCAGCAGCTTAGCCAGCGGCGAAGAGACCCAGTACTTC.

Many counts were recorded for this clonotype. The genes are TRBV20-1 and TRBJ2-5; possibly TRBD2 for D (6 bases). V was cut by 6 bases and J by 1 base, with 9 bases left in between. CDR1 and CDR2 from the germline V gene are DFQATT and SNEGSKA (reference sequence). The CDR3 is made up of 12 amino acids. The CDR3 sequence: CSAGGFQETQYF. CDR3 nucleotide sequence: TGCAGTGCCGGGGGATTCCAAGAGACCCAGTACTTC.

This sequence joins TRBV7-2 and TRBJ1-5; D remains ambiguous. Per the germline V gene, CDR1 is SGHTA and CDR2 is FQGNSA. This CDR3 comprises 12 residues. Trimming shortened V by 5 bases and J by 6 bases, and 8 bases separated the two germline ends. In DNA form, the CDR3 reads TGTGCCAGCAGCACGAAAAGTCAGCCCCAGCATTTT. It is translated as CASSTKSQPQHF.

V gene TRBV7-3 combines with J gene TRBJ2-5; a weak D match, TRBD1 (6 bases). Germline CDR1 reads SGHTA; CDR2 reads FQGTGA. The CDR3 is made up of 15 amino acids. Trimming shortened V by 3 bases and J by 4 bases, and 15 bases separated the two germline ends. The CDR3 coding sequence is TGTGCCAGCAGCTTCTCTGGGGGCCGGGGAGAGACCCAGTACTTC. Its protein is CASSFSGGRGETQYF.

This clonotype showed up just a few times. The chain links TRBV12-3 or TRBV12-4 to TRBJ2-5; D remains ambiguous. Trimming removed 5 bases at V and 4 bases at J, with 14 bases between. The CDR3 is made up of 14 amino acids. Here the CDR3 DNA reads TGTGCCAGCAGTACCTCGACTCCCCGAGAGACCCAGTACTTC. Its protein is CASSTSTPRETQYF.

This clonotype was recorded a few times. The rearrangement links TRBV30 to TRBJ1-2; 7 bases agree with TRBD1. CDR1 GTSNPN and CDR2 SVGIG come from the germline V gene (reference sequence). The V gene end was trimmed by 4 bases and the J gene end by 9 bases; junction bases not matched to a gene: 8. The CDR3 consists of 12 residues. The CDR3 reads CAWNGQGGSYTF. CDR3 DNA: TGTGCCTGGAATGGGCAGGGGGGGAGCTACACCTTC.

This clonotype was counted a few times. CDR3 DNA sequence: TGTGCCAGCAGCTCTGGACAGGGCTTGGGGAATGAGCAGTTCTTC. This codes for CASSSGQGLGNEQFF. This chain joins TRBV11-2 and TRBJ2-1, with 8 bases aligning to TRBD1. This CDR3 is built from 15 residues. CDR1 and CDR2 from the germline V gene are SGHAT and FQNNGV. The trim removed 4 bases at V and 7 bases at J, leaving 9 bases unmatched.

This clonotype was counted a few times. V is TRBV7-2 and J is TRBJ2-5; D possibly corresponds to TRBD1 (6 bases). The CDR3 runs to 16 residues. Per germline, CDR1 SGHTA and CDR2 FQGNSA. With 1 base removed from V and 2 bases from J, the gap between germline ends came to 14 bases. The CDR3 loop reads CASSLEPRRGQETQYF. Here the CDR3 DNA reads TGTGCCAGCAGCTTAGAGCCCCGCAGGGGACAAGAGACCCAGTACTTC. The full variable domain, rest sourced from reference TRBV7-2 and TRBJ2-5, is GAGVSQSPSNKVTEKGKDVELRCDPISGHTALYWYRQSLGQGLEFLIYFQGNSAPDKSGLPSDRFSAERTGGSVSTLTIQRTQQEDSAVYLCASSLEPRRGQETQYFGPGTRLLVL.